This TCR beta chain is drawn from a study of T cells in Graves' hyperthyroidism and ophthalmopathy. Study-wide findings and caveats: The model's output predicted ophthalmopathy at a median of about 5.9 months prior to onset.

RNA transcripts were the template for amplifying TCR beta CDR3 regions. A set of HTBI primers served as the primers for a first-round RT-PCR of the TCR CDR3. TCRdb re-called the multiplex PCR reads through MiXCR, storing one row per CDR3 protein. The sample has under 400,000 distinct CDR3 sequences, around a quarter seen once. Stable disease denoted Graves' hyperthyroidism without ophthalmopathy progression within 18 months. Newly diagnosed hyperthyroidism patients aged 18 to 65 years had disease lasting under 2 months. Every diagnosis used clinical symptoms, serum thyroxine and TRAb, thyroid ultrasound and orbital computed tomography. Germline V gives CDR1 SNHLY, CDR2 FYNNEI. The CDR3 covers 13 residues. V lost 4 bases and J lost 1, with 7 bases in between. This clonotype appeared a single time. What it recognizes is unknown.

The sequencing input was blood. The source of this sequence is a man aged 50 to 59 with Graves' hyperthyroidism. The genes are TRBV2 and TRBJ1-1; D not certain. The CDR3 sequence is CASSASRNTEAFF. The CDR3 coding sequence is TGTGCCAGCAGTGCAAGTAGGAACACTGAAGCTTTCTTT.